This T cell receptor beta chain was identified in a study of OX40 agonist ivuxolimab in advanced cancers. In the study overall: Aged about 20 to 85 with a mean of 60 years, they were about 78% male. Study results and caveats: CD8+ T cells showed, on average, more clonal expansion than CD4+ cells. Certain nonresponders additionally had low normalized T-cell clonal expansion.

With respect to this clone: The target antigen is unknown.

This CDR3 is 14 amino acids long. V lost 7 bases, J lost 5 bases, and 17 bases lay in between. Per the germline V gene, CDR1 is SGHVS and CDR2 is FNYEAQ. Produced via immunoSEQ multiplex PCR; TCRdb's table is partial and in-frame only. The sample lists about 140,000 clones, approximately 94% occurring once. This chain uses TRBV7-6 with TRBJ1-1; D is perhaps TRBD1 (6 bases). This clonotype was obtained from an adult with an advanced solid tumor such as melanoma, head and neck, liver or kidney cancer. This specimen was CD4+ or CD8+ T cells sorted from blood, taken in a trial of the OX40 agonist ivuxolimab. CDR3 sequence (DNA): TGTGCCAGCACTTGGGGCAGGGGAGGGACTGAAGCTTTCTTT. Its translation is CASTWGRGGTEAFF.